This T cell receptor beta chain was sequenced during a study of blood T cell repertoires in COVID-19. Germline CDR1 reads MNHEY; CDR2 reads SMNVEV (reference sequence). The CDR3 length is 15 residues. Trimming pared 6 bases from V and 7 bases from J, leaving 16 bases between. TCRdb's copy holds only in-frame clones and misses some; the assay was immunoSEQ multiplex PCR. The table lists about 88,000 clones, 86% of them singletons, with roughly 27% in the top ten. The chain links TRBV27 to TRBJ1-6; no clear D gene. The sample was peripheral blood. The source of this sequence is a human donor in a cohort sampled during active COVID-19. This CDR3 is CASSLLFLANSPLHF. The CDR3 DNA reads as TGTGCCAGCAGCCTACTCTTCTTAGCCAATTCACCCCTCCACTTT.